The T cell receptor (beta chain) described here comes from a study of lymphopenia after photon versus proton radiotherapy. The study, taken as a whole, reports: Post-nadir diversity loss with photons came from oligoclonal expansion, particularly CD8+ Temra cells. Under photons, naive T cells and diversity fell while effector/memory populations rose. Survival link was tested only in deceased patients; proton benefit remains a possibility.

V was cut by 6 bases and J by 4 bases, with 18 bases left in between. Germline V gives CDR1 MNHEY, CDR2 SVGAGI. The CDR3 runs to 15 residues. This clone occurred a few times. What it recognizes is unknown. Clones were read by immunoSEQ multiplex PCR, and TCRdb kept only the in-frame ones, dropping some. The repertoire includes tens of thousands of clones, more than 75% of them detected once, and roughly 3% sits in the top ten. The V gene is TRBV6-5, the J gene TRBJ1-2; tentatively, D is TRBD1 (5 bases). The source is a woman between 65 and 79 years old with pancreatic cancer. Sequencing used peripheral blood, obtained from a patient treated with photon-based radiotherapy. The CDR3 DNA reads as TGTGCCAGCAGGCGCTATGACAGAGGCGGCTATGGCTACACCTTC. Translating gives CASRRYDRGGYGYTF.